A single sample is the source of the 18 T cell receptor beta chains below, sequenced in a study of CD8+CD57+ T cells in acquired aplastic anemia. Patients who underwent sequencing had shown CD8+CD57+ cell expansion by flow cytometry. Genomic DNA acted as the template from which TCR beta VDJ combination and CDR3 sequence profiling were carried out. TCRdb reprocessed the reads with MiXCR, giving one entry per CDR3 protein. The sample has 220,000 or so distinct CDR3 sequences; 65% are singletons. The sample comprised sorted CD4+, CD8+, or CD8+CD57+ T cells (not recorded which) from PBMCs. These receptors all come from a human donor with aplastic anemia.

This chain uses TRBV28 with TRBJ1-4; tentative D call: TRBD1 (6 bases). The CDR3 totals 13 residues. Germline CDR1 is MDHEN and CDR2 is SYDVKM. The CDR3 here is CAYGGKGVEKLFF. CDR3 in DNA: TGTGCATACGGAGGGAAGGGGGTTGAAAAACTGTTTTTT.

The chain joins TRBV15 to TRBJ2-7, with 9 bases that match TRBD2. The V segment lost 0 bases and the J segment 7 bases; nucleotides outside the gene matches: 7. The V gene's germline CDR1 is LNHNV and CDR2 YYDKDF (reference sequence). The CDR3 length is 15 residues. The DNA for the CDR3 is TGTGCCACCAGCAGAGATGGCGGGGGGGCCCGGGAGCAGTACTTC. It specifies CATSRDGGGAREQYF.

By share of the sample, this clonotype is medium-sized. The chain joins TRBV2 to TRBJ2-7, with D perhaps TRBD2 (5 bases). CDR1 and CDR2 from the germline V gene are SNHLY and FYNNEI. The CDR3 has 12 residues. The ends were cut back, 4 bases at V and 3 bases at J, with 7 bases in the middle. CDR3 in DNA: TGTGCCAGCAGTGTGAGGGACTACGAGCAGTACTTC. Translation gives CASSVRDYEQYF.

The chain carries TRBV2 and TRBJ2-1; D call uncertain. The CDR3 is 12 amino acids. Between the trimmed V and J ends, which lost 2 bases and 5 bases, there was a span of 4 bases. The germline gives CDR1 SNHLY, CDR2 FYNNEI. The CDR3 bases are TGTGCCAGCAGTGAACTCCACAATGAGCAGTTCTTC. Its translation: CASSELHNEQFF. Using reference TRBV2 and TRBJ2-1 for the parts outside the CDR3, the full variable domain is EPEVTQTPSHQVTQMGQEVILRCVPISNHLYFYWYRQILGQKVEFLVSFYNNEISEKSEIFDDQFSVERPDGSNFTLKIRSTKLEDSAMYFCASSELHNEQFFGPGTRLTVL.

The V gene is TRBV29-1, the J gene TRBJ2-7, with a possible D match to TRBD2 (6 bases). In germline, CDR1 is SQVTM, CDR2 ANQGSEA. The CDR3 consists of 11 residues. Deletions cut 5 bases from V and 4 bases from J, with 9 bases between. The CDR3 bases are TGCAGCGTTTGGGACTTTTACGAGCAGTACTTC. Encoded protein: CSVWDFYEQYF.

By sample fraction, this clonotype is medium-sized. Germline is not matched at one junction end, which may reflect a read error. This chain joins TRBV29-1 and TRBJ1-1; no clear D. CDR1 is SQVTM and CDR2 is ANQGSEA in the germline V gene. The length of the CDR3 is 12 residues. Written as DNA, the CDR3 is TGCAGCGTTGAAAGCGAAAACAGTGAAGCTTTCTTT. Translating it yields CSVESENSEAFF. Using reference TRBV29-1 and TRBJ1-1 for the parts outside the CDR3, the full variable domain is SAVISQKPSRDICQRGTSLTIQCQVDSQVTMMFWYRQQPGQSLTLIATANQGSEATYESGFVIDKFPISRPNLTFSTLTVSNMSPEDSSIYLCSVESENSEAFFGQGTRLTVV.

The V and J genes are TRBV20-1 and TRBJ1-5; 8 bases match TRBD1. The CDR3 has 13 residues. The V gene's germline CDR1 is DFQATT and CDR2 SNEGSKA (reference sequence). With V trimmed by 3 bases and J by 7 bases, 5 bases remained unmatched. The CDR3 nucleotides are TGCAGTGCTAGTGACAGGGGATCCCAGCCCCAGCATTTT. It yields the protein CSASDRGSQPQHF.

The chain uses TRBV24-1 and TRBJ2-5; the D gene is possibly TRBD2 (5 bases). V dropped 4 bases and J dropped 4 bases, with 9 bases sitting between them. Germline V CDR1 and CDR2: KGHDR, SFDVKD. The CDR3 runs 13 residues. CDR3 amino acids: CATSEMGRETQYF. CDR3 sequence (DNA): TGTGCCACCAGTGAGATGGGGAGAGAGACCCAGTACTTC.

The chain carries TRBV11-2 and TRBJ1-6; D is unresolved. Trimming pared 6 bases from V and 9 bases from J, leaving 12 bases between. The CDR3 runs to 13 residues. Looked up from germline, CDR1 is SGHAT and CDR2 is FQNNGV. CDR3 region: CASSEDRGSPLHF. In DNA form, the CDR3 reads TGTGCCAGCAGTGAAGACCGCGGTTCACCCCTCCACTTT.

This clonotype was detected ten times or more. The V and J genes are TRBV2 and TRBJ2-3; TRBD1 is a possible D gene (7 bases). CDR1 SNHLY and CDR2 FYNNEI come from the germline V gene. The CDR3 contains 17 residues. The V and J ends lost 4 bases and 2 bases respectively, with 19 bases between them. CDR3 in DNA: TGTGCCAGCAGTGCGGGGGTCGGACAGGTTTTCACAGATACGCAGTATTTT. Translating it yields CASSAGVGQVFTDTQYF.

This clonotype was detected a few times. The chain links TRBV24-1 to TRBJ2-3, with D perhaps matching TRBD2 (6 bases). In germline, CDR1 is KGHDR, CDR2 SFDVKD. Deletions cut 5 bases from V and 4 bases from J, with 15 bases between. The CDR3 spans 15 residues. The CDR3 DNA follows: TGTGCCACCAGTGGAAACGGGGGAAGAGCAGATACGCAGTATTTT. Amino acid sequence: CATSGNGGRADTQYF.

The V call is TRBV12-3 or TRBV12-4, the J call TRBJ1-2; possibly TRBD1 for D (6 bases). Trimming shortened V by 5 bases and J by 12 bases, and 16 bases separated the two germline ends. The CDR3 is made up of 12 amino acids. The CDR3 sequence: CASSPAGAGNTF. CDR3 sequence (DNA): TGTGCCAGCAGTCCTGCGGGGGCGGGAAACACCTTC.

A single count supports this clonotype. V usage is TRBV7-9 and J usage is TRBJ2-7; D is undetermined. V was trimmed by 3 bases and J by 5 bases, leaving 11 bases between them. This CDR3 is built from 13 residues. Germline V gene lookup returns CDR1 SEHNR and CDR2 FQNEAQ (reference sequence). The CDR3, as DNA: TGTGCCAGCAGCTTGGCCCCGACCCACGAGCAGTACTTC. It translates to CASSLAPTHEQYF.

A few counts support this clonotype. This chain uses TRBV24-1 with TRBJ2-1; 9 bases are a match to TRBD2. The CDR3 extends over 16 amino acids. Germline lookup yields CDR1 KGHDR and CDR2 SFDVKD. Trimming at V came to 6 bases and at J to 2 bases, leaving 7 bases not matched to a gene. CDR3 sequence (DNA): TGTGCCACCAGTACTCCTAGCGGGACACCCTACAATGAGCAGTTCTTC. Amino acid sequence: CATSTPSGTPYNEQFF.

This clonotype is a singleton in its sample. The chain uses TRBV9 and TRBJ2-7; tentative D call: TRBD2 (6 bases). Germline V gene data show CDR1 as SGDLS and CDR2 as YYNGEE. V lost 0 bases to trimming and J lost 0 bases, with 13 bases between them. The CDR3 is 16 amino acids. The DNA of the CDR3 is TGTGCCAGCAGCGTAGGACTAGTGGGGAGCTCCTACGAGCAGTACTTC. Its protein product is CASSVGLVGSSYEQYF.

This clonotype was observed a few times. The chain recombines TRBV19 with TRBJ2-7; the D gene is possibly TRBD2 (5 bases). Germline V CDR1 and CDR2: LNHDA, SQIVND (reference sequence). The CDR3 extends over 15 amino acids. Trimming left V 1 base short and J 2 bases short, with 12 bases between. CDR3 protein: CASSIVAGLTYEQYF. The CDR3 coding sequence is TGTGCCAGTAGTATAGTCGCTGGACTGACCTACGAGCAGTACTTC.

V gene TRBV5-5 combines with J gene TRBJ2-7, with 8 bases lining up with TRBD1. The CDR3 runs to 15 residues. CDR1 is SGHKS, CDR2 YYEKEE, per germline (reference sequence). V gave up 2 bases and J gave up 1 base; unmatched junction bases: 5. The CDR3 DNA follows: TGTGCCAGCAGCTTAGAGGGGGACAGGTCCTACGAGCAGTACTTC. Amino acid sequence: CASSLEGDRSYEQYF.

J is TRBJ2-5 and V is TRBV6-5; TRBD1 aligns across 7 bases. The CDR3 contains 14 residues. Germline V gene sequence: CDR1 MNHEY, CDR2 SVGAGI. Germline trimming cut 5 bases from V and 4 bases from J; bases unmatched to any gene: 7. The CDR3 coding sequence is TGTGCCAGCAGTAAGGGACAGATACTAGAGACCCAGTACTTC. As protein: CASSKGQILETQYF.